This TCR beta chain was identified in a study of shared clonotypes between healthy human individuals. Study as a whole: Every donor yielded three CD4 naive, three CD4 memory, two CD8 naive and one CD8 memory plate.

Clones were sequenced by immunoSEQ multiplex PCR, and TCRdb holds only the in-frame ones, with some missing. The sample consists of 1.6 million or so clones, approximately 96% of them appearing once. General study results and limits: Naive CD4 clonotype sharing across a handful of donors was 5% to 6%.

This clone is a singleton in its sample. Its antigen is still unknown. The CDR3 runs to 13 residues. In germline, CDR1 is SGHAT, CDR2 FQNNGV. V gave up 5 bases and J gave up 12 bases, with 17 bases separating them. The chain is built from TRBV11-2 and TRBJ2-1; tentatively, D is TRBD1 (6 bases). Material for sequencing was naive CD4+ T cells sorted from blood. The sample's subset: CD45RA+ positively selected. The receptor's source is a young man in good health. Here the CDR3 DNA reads TGTGCCAGCAGCGTAATCGACTCAGGGGTGCAGTTCTTC. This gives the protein CASSVIDSGVQFF.